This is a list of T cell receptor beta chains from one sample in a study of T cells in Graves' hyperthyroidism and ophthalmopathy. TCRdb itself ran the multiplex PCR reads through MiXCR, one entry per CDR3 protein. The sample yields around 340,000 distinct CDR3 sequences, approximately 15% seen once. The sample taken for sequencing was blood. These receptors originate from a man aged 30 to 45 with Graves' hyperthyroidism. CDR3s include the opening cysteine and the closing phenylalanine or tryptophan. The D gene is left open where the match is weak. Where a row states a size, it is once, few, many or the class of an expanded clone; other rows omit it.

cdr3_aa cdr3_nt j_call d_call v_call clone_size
CASSSTPTDRLGSKYGYTF TGTGCCAGCAGCTCCACTCCCACAGACAGGCTCGGTAGTAAATATGGCTACACCTTC TRBJ1-2 NA TRBV5-5 many
CASSWDTQSRHF TGTGCCAGCAGCTGGGACACCCAAAGTAGACACTTC TRBJ2-5 NA TRBV5-8 NA
CATRIPPYEQYF TGTGCCACCCGTATCCCTCCCTACGAGCAGTACTTC TRBJ2-7 NA TRBV15 few
CASSRRGRDVYNEQFF TGCGCCAGCAGCCGAAGGGGGCGGGATGTCTACAATGAGCAGTTCTTC TRBJ2-1 NA TRBV4-1 few
CASSAGLAEGETQYF TGTGCCAGCAGTGCGGGACTAGCGGAGGGAGAGACCCAGTACTTC TRBJ2-5 TRBD2 TRBV2 many
CAWTQQVAFF TGTGCCTGGACTCAACAGGTAGCTTTCTTT TRBJ1-1 NA TRBV30 NA
CASSLVSGYEQYF TGCGCCAGCAGCTTGGTTAGCGGCTACGAGCAGTACTTC TRBJ2-7 NA TRBV5-1 many
CASSLGSQETQYF TGTGCCAGCAGCTTAGGATCGCAAGAGACCCAGTACTTC TRBJ2-5 NA TRBV11-2 many
CASSKYTGGSGYTF TGTGCCAGCAGCAAATACACAGGGGGGAGTGGCTACACCTTC TRBJ1-2 TRBD1 TRBV11-2 NA
CAWSGRQGNQPQHF TGTGCCTGGAGCGGGAGACAGGGGAATCAGCCCCAGCATTTT TRBJ1-5 TRBD1 TRBV30 many
CASSGTSGFSIQYF TGTGCCAGCAGCGGGACTAGCGGGTTTAGCATTCAGTACTTC TRBJ2-4 TRBD2 TRBV2 many
CSVVQGSTDTQYF TGCAGCGTTGTACAGGGGAGCACAGATACGCAGTATTTT TRBJ2-3 TRBD1 TRBV29-1 many
CSARDGGRDTQYF TGCAGTGCTAGAGATGGCGGGAGAGATACGCAGTATTTT TRBJ2-3 TRBD2 TRBV20-1 NA
CASSFGGSHLDTQYF TGCGCCAGCAGCTTTGGAGGGAGCCATCTAGATACGCAGTATTTT TRBJ2-3 NA TRBV5-1 NA
CSADDGEREETQYF TGCAGTGCCGACGACGGTGAGAGGGAAGAGACCCAGTACTTC TRBJ2-5 NA TRBV20-1 many
CASNYAGLKYNEQFF TGTGCCAGCAACTATGCGGGACTTAAGTACAATGAGCAGTTCTTC TRBJ2-1 NA TRBV7-9 NA
CASRPVGTGDTGELFF TGCGCCAGCAGACCCGTAGGGACAGGGGACACCGGGGAGCTGTTTTTT TRBJ2-2 TRBD1 TRBV5-1 many
CAISEVGRAYEQYF TGTGCCATCAGTGAGGTCGGGAGGGCCTACGAGCAGTACTTC TRBJ2-7 TRBD2 TRBV10-3 many
CSARQYNQPQHF TGCAGTGCTAGACAGTACAATCAGCCCCAGCATTTT TRBJ1-5 NA TRBV20-1 many
CASSSLAGGSNEQFF TGTGCCAGCAGTTCACTAGCGGGAGGCTCCAATGAGCAGTTCTTC TRBJ2-1 TRBD2 TRBV27 NA
CASSLGTASQEQFF TGTGCCAGCAGCTTGGGGACAGCCTCACAAGAGCAGTTCTTC TRBJ2-1 TRBD1 TRBV7-9 NA
CASSPWDGVRGGYTF TGTGCCAGCAGCCCCTGGGATGGAGTTCGTGGAGGCTACACCTTC TRBJ1-2 NA TRBV11-2 NA
CASSFLTGGNEQFF TGTGCCAGCAGCTTCCTAACCGGCGGGAATGAGCAGTTCTTC TRBJ2-1 NA TRBV7-6 NA
CASSESNRQETQYF TGCGCCAGCAGTGAGTCGAACAGGCAAGAGACCCAGTACTTC TRBJ2-5 NA TRBV10-2 NA
CASSPQGGNRPQHF TGTGCCAGCAGCCCCCAGGGCGGGAATCGGCCCCAGCATTTT TRBJ1-5 NA TRBV11-2 NA
CASGPDGFLNSPLHF TGTGCCAGTGGCCCCGACGGGTTCCTGAATTCACCCCTCCACTTT TRBJ1-6 NA TRBV18 many
CASSQISGRGQETQYF TGTGCCAGCAGCCAAATCAGCGGGAGGGGCCAAGAGACCCAGTACTTC TRBJ2-5 TRBD2 TRBV3-1 many